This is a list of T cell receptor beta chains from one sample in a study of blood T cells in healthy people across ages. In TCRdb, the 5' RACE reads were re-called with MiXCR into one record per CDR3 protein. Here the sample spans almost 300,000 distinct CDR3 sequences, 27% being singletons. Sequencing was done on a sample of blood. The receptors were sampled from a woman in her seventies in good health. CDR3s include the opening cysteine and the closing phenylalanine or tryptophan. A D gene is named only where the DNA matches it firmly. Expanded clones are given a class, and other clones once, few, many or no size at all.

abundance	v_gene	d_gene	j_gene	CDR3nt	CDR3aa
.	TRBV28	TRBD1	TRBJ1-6	TGTGCCAGCAGGTTGGACAGGGTAGATCCCCTCCACTTT	CASRLDRVDPLHF
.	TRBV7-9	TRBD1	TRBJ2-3	TGTGCCAGCAGCGTCGACAGGGGGGTCAGCACAGATACGCAGTATTTT	CASSVDRGVSTDTQYF
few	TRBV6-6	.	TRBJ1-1	TGTGCCAGCAGGTCCCATGAGGTGATTAACACTGAAGCTTTCTTT	CASRSHEVINTEAFF
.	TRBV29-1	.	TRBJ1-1	TGCAGCGTTCGACGGGGGAACACTGAAGCTTTCTTT	CSVRRGNTEAFF
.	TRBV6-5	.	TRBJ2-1	TGTGCCAGCAGTCACCTTTTGAGCCCAAGAACCCCTTACAATGAGCAGTTCTTC	CASSHLLSPRTPYNEQFF
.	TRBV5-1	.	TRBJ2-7	TGCGCCAGCAGCCTCACTCCGGGACTAGGGGGCTCGCACGAGCAGTACTTC	CASSLTPGLGGSHEQYF
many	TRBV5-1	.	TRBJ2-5	TGCGCCAGCAGCCTTGGACTGGAAGAGACCCAGTACTTC	CASSLGLEETQYF
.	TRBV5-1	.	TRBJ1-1	TGCGCCAGCAGATTCGGCTCAAGGGACACTGGAGCTTTCTTT	CASRFGSRDTGAFF
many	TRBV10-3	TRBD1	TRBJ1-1	TGTGCCATCAGGGAGGGACAGGCACTCCCTGAAGCTTTCTTT	CAIREGQALPEAFF
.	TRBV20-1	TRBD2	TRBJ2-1	TGCAGTGCTAGAGGTTCAGGGCGGGAGAAAGCGTACAATGAGCAGTTCTTC	CSARGSGREKAYNEQFF
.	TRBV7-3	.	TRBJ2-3	TGTGCCGGCAGCTTGACAGGTCGACACGGAGATACGCAGTATTTT	CAGSLTGRHGDTQYF
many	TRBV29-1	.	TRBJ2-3	TGCAGCGTTGAAGATCAAGGAGCGGCTACGCAGTATTTT	CSVEDQGAATQYF
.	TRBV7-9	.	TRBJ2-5	TGTGCCAGCAGCTTAGCTCCTCTTTTAGCGGTGGATAATCGAGGAGAGACCCAGTACTTC	CASSLAPLLAVDNRGETQYF
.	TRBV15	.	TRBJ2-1	TGTGCCACCAGCAGAGAGGGGCTAGCGTCCAATGAGCAGTTCTTC	CATSREGLASNEQFF
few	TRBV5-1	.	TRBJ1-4	TGCGCCAGCAGCGCGGGACGCGGAGAAAAACTGTTTTTT	CASSAGRGEKLFF
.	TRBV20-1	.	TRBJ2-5	TGCAGTGCTAGTGACCGAGAGACCCAGTACTTC	CSASDRETQYF
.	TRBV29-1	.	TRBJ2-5	TGCAGCGTCATGGGGTCATCAGAGACCCAGTACTTC	CSVMGSSETQYF
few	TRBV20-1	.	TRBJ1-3	TGCAGTGCTAGGGGGTTAAGAGGAAGCACCATATATTTT	CSARGLRGSTIYF
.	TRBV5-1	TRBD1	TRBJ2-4	TGCGCCAGCATGGTCGGGACAGTAGCCAAAAACATTCAGTACTTC	CASMVGTVAKNIQYF
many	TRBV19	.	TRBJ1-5	TGTGCCAGTAGTAGCACCGGGCCCCCAGGCAGCAATCAGCCCCAGCATTTT	CASSSTGPPGSNQPQHF
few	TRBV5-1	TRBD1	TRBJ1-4	TGCGCCAGCAGCTTGGGACAGGGATCAGATGAAAAACTGTTTTTT	CASSLGQGSDEKLFF
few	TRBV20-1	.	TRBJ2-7	TGCAGTGCTAAAAGCCCCCCTAACGAGCAGTACTTC	CSAKSPPNEQYF
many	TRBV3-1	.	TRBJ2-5	TGTGCCAGCAGCCAACTAGAGACCCAGTACTTC	CASSQLETQYF
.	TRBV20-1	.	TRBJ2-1	TGCAGTGCTAGAGATATGGGGGGCCCGGTCTTC	CSARDMGGPVF
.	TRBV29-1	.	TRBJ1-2	TGCAGCGTTGTTGGCGAACGAAGGGGAGCTAACTATGGCTACACCTTC	CSVVGERRGANYGYTF
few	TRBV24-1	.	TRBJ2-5	TGTGCCACCAGTGCCCTAACGGGGGACAGAATACAAGAGACCCAGTACTTC	CATSALTGDRIQETQYF
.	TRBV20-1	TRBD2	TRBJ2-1	TGCAGTGCTTCGAAGGGGACTAGCGGGAGGGCAGTCGACAATGAGCAGTTCTTC	CSASKGTSGRAVDNEQFF
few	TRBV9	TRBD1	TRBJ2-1	TGCGCCAGCAGCGTACAGGGGAACAATGGGCAGTTCTTC	CASSVQGNNGQFF
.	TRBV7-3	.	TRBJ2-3	TGTGCCAGCAGCTTACGGCGGGGCTACCCCACAGATACGCAGTATTTT	CASSLRRGYPTDTQYF
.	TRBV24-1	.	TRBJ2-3	TGTGCCACCAGTGAGGGCGGGGATCTCACAGATACGCAGTATTTT	CATSEGGDLTDTQYF
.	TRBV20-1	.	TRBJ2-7	TGCAGTGCTAGAATCATTGGACGGTTCTACGAGCAGTACTTC	CSARIIGRFYEQYF
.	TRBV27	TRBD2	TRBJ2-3	TGTGCCAGCAGTTCCGTAACTAGCGGGAGGTTCGGGCGCCCAAAGTTT	CASSSVTSGRFGRPKF
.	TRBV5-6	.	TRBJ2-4	TGTGCCAGCAGCGAAATAGCCAAAAACATTCAGTACTTC	CASSEIAKNIQYF
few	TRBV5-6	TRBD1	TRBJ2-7	TGTGCCAGCAGCTTGGCACCGGGACAGGGAGGCGAGCAGTACTTC	CASSLAPGQGGEQYF
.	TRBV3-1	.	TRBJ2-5	TGTGCCAGCAGCCAAGGGGGCGGACGGTGGAAGACCCAGTACTTC	CASSQGGGRWKTQYF
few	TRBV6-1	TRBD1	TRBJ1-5	TGTGCCAGCAAATGGACAGGGAATCAGCCCCAGCATTTT	CASKWTGNQPQHF
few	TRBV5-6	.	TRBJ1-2	TGTGCCAGCAGCTCCTTGAGACGGACGAACTATGGCTACACCTTC	CASSSLRRTNYGYTF
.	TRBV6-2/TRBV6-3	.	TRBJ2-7	TGTGCCAGCAGTGGCGTGACAACCTACGAGCAGTACTTC	CASSGVTTYEQYF
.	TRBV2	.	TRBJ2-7	TGTGCCAGCAGCGTCCGGGTGGGGACCTACGAGCAGTACTTC	CASSVRVGTYEQYF
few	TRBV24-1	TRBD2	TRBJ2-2	TGTGCCACCAGTGCTAGCGGGACCGGGGAGCTGTTTTTT	CATSASGTGELFF
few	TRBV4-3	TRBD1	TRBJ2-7	TGCGCCAGCAGCCAACGACAGGGTCTCTCCTACGAGCAGTACTTC	CASSQRQGLSYEQYF
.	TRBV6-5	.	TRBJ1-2	TGTGCCAGCAGCCTGGGAGGGAAAGCTAACTATGGCTACACCTTC	CASSLGGKANYGYTF
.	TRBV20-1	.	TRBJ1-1	TGCAGTGCTAGAGATTTTCAGGGAGAGGGAAGAACTGAAGCTTTCTTT	CSARDFQGEGRTEAFF
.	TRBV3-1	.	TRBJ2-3	TGTGCCAGCAGCCTCGCGAGGGCAGATACGCAGTATTTT	CASSLARADTQYF
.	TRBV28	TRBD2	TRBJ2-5	TGTGCCAGCAGTTTAGAACTAGCGGGAGTAGTGGAAGAGACCCAGTACTTC	CASSLELAGVVEETQYF
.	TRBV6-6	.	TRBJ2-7	TGTGCCAGCAGCCCAGGGGGACTATCGCACGAGCAGTACTTC	CASSPGGLSHEQYF
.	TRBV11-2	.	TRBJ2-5	TGTGCCAGCAGCTCCAAAAGAAAGGAGACCCAGTACTTC	CASSSKRKETQYF
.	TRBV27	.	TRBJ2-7	TGTGCCAGCAATATTCCCCAACCCTCAGCCTACGAGCAGTACTTC	CASNIPQPSAYEQYF
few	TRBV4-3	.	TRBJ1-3	TGCGCCAGCAGCCCACAGGTTAACTCTGGAAACACCATATATTTT	CASSPQVNSGNTIYF
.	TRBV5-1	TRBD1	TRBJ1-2	TGCGCCAGCAGCTTGGACGGACAGGGAAACTATGGCTACACCTTC	CASSLDGQGNYGYTF
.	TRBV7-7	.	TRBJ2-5	TGTGCTAGCAGCTTAGGGGTATTAGGTGGAGAGACCCAGTACTTC	CASSLGVLGGETQYF
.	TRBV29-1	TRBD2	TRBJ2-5	TGCAGCGTTAGCGGGAGGAAGGGCTGGGAAGAGACCCAGTACTTC	CSVSGRKGWEETQYF
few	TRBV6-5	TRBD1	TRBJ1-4	TGTGCCAGCAGTAATCCGGACAGGGCGACTAATGAAAAACTGTTTTTT	CASSNPDRATNEKLFF
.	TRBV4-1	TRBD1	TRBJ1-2	TGCGCCAGCAGCCAAGGGAATGGGGGACAGGGGCGCGGCTACACCTTC	CASSQGNGGQGRGYTF
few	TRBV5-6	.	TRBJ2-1	TGTGCCAGCAGGTACCTCGATGAGCAGTTCTTC	CASRYLDEQFF
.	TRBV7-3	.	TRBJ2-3	TGTGCCAGCAGCCTCAGAGGACCAATCCTCACAGATACGCAGTATTTT	CASSLRGPILTDTQYF
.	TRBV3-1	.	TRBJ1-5	TGTGCCAGCAGCCAAGAGCCCCCTCAGGGAAATCAGCCCCAGCATTTT	CASSQEPPQGNQPQHF
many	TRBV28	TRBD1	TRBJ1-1	TGTGCCAGCAGCACCCTTAACAGGGGGCTGAGCACTGAAGCTTTCTTT	CASSTLNRGLSTEAFF